This T cell receptor beta chain originates from a study of PD-1 blockade in mismatch repair-deficient tumors. Trimming cost V 0 bases and J 1 base; bases outside gene matches: 3. Germline V gives CDR1 MNHEY, CDR2 SVGAGI. The CDR3 spans 15 residues. Profiling relied on immunoSEQ multiplex PCR, and the TCRdb table lists in-frame clones only, not all of them. The top ten clones hold 4.5% to 6.5% of a sample with 65,000 to 80,000 clones, around 73% of them seen once. The chain employs TRBV6-5 and TRBJ2-7; 7 nucleotides line up with TRBD2. The receptor was derived from an adult with mismatch repair-deficient cancer. Sample: peripheral blood, taken 2 weeks after starting pembrolizumab. CDR3 coding DNA: TGTGCCAGCAGTTACTCGCCAGCGGGGTCCTACGAGCAGTACTTC. Residues: CASSYSPAGSYEQYF.